Below are 14 T cell receptor beta chains sequenced from a single sample in a study of shared clonotypes between healthy human individuals. TCRdb's copy holds only in-frame clones and misses some; the assay was immunoSEQ multiplex PCR. The table shows about 330,000 clones, with around 87% occurring only once. The sample consisted of memory CD8+ T cells sorted from blood. Subset reported: CD45RO+ cells pooled with CCR7-negative TemRA cells. The source is a man younger than 35 in good health.

V gene TRBV5-4 combines with J gene TRBJ1-6, with D perhaps TRBD1 (5 bases). This CDR3 is 13 amino acids long. V was shortened by 0 bases and J by 9 bases, with 7 bases between the two germline ends. Germline V gene sequence: CDR1 SGHNT, CDR2 YYREEE (reference sequence). The CDR3 bases are TGTGCCAGCAGCTTGGGGGGGGGTTCACCCCTCCACTTT. It encodes CASSLGGGSPLHF.

As concerns this clone: This sample includes further DNA sequences coding for the same CDR3. The chain employs TRBV18 and TRBJ1-5; the match to TRBD1 covers 9 bases. Per the germline V gene, CDR1 is KGHSH and CDR2 is LQKENI. The V gene end was trimmed by 3 bases and the J gene end by 2 bases; junction bases not matched to a gene: 2. The CDR3 contains 15 residues. This CDR3 reads CASSPDRGGNQPQHF. CDR3 bases: TGTGCCAGCTCACCGGACAGGGGTGGCAATCAGCCCCAGCATTTT.

This clone was seen a handful of times. The chain uses TRBV5-1 and TRBJ1-2, with 7 bases identical to TRBD1. This CDR3 contains 16 residues. V lost 0 bases to trimming and J lost 4 bases; unmatched junction nucleotides: 9. Germline V CDR1 and CDR2: SGHRS, YFSETQ. The CDR3 here is CASSLEDGTVTYGYTF. The CDR3 nucleotides read TGCGCCAGCAGCTTGGAGGACGGGACAGTCACCTATGGCTACACCTTC. Variable domain in full (rest from reference TRBV5-1 and TRBJ1-2): KAGVTQTPRYLIKTRGQQVTLSCSPISGHRSVSWYQQTPGQGLQFLFEYFSETQRNKGNFPGRFSGRQFSNSRSEMNVSTLELGDSALYLCASSLEDGTVTYGYTFGSGTRLTVV.

The V call is TRBV10-2, the J call TRBJ1-4; D is undetermined. Trimming shortened V by 4 bases and J by 5 bases, and 11 bases separated the two germline ends. Germline V CDR1 and CDR2: WSHSY, SAAADI. The CDR3 has 14 amino acids. CDR3 sequence reads: CASSGGMLNEKLFF. CDR3 in DNA: TGCGCCAGCAGTGGCGGGATGCTCAATGAAAAACTGTTTTTT.

The rearrangement links TRBV29-1 to TRBJ2-2; D might be TRBD2 (7 bases). Trimming stripped 6 bases from V and 6 bases from J, with 20 bases between. Germline lookup yields CDR1 SQVTM and CDR2 ANQGSEA. The CDR3 has 15 amino acids. This CDR3 is CSVLTPGGPAGELFF. The CDR3 DNA follows: TGCAGCGTCCTTACCCCCGGGGGGCCGGCCGGGGAGCTGTTTTTT.

The chain uses TRBV6-6 and TRBJ2-7, with no clear D. The ends were cut back, 2 bases at V and 7 bases at J, with 9 bases in the middle. In germline, CDR1 is MNHNY, CDR2 SVGAGI (reference sequence). The CDR3 loop spans 12 amino acids. The CDR3 DNA is TGTGCCAGCAGTTACACGGCTGGGGAGCAGTACTTC. Translated, it gives CASSYTAGEQYF.

Turning to this clone: Other DNA variants within this sample encode the same CDR3. V and J are TRBV4-3 and TRBJ2-7; perhaps TRBD2 as D (5 bases). The V and J ends lost 2 bases and 2 bases respectively, with 10 bases between them. Germline V gives CDR1 LGHNA, CDR2 YSLEER. The CDR3 has 14 amino acids. As DNA, the CDR3 is TGCGCCAGCAGCCAATTCAGCGGCACCTACGAGCAGTACTTC. Its protein is CASSQFSGTYEQYF.

The J gene is TRBJ2-7, the V gene TRBV5-1; the D is unclear. With 1 base removed from V and 3 bases from J, the gap between germline ends came to 11 bases. The CDR3 loop spans 14 amino acids. CDR1 SGHRS and CDR2 YFSETQ come from the germline V gene. The CDR3 DNA reads as TGCGCCAGCAGCTTGTCTGGCGAAAACTACGAGCAGTACTTC. It codes for CASSLSGENYEQYF. The full variable domain, its missing parts supplied by reference TRBV5-1 and TRBJ2-7, is KAGVTQTPRYLIKTRGQQVTLSCSPISGHRSVSWYQQTPGQGLQFLFEYFSETQRNKGNFPGRFSGRQFSNSRSEMNVSTLELGDSALYLCASSLSGENYEQYFGPGTRLTVT.

As to this clone: Other DNA sequences in this sample translate to the same CDR3. CDR3 in DNA: TGTGCCAGCAGTCCGGGACTGCCGTACGAGCAGTACTTC. As protein: CASSPGLPYEQYF. This chain connects TRBV27 to TRBJ2-7; tentative D call: TRBD2 (6 bases). The CDR3 is made up of 13 amino acids. Trimming stripped 5 bases from V and 4 bases from J, with 12 bases between. The germline gives CDR1 MNHEY, CDR2 SMNVEV (reference sequence).

The CDR3 sequence: CASSQGRWGERAEAFF. In nucleotides, the CDR3 is TGCGCCAGCAGCCAAGGGAGGTGGGGAGAAAGGGCTGAAGCTTTCTTT. The chain links TRBV4-3 to TRBJ1-1; D is undetermined. V shed 1 base and J shed 6 bases, with 18 bases lying between them. CDR3 size: 16 residues. In germline, CDR1 is LGHNA, CDR2 YSLEER.

This clone was counted a single time. This chain connects TRBV28 to TRBJ1-3; D may be TRBD1 (6 bases). Trimming shortened V by 6 bases and J by 14 bases, and 17 bases separated the two germline ends. The CDR3 has 12 residues. Germline V lookup: CDR1 MDHEN, CDR2 SYDVKM. CDR3 protein: CASRQDSPPVYF. In DNA form, the CDR3 reads TGTGCCAGCAGACAGGACAGTCCTCCCGTATATTTT.

Remarks on this clone: A junction boundary mismatches the germline segment, possibly from a read error. The chain has TRBV29-1 and TRBJ1-2, with TRBD1 as a possible D gene (6 bases). CDR1 and CDR2 from the germline V gene are SQVTM and ANQGSEA. This CDR3 spans 14 amino acids. Here the CDR3 DNA reads TGCAGCGTCGAAGGGGGGGGAATAAACTATGGCTACACCTTC. Encoded protein: CSVEGGGINYGYTF. Drawing the rest from reference TRBV29-1 and TRBJ1-2, the complete variable domain is SAVISQKPSRDICQRGTSLTIQCQVDSQVTMMFWYRQQPGQSLTLIATANQGSEATYESGFVIDKFPISRPNLTFSTLTVSNMSPEDSSIYLCSVEGGGINYGYTFGSGTRLTVV.

For this clone: Other DNA sequences from this sample encode an identical CDR3 as well. J is TRBJ2-2 and V is TRBV10-1; either TRBD1 or TRBD2 may supply D (5 bases each). The CDR3 extends over 15 amino acids. V shed 6 bases and J shed 2 bases, with 13 bases lying between them. The germline V gene has CDR1 WNHNN and CDR2 SYGVQD (reference sequence). CDR3 sequence (DNA): TGCGCCAGCAGCCGGGACCTTGGAAACACCGGGGAGCTGTTTTTT. Its translation is CASSRDLGNTGELFF.

The chain recombines TRBV27 with TRBJ1-5; no clear D. This CDR3 comprises 14 residues. Germline values: CDR1 MNHEY, CDR2 SMNVEV (reference sequence). Trimming stripped 9 bases from V and 4 bases from J, with 16 bases between. The CDR3 sequence is CARQLGRRNQPQHF. Written as DNA, the CDR3 is TGTGCCAGACAGCTGGGTAGACGGAATCAGCCCCAGCATTTT.